The sequence of this T cell receptor beta chain was determined in a study of T cells in Graves' hyperthyroidism and ophthalmopathy. Diagnosing involved the use of clinical symptoms, serum thyroxine and TRAb, thyroid ultrasound and orbital computed tomography. The CDR3 regions of TCR beta were amplified from RNA transcripts. The TCR CDR3 was amplified in a first-round RT-PCR using the HTBI primer set. In TCRdb, the multiplex PCR reads were re-called with MiXCR into one record per CDR3 protein. The table shows 400,000 or so distinct CDR3 sequences, with over 12% occurring only once. In its sample, this clonotype was seen a few times. This clone may be a read error of a much larger clone one base away. Specimen: blood. The source is a woman in her fifties or sixties with Graves' ophthalmopathy.

The CDR3 DNA is TGCAGTGCTCGCCCCGGGACATGGGGCAATGAGCAGTTCTTC. It is translated as CSARPGTWGNEQFF. V is TRBV20-1 and J is TRBJ2-1; possibly TRBD1 for D (6 bases). With 5 bases removed from V and 6 bases from J, the gap between germline ends came to 17 bases. CDR1 and CDR2 (germline): DFQATT, SNEGSKA (reference sequence). CDR3 length: 14 residues.